This T cell receptor beta chain was retrieved from a study of beta chain features in type 1 diabetes. Study-level background: Examined across all samples were about 110,000,000 sorted cells. Overall study results and limits: Researchers could not determine here whether HLA type influences TCRB rearrangement. Healthy donors had naive, central memory and Treg TCRB repertoires that appeared less similar than those seen among patients. Type 1 diabetes patients had moderately but significantly shorter TCRB CDR3s in all four CD4+ subsets.

Since all of the isolated RNA was reverse transcribed, expressed TCRB transcripts were what got sequenced. Data came from immunoSEQ multiplex PCR; TCRdb stores just in-frame clones and leaves some out. The profile covers around 150,000 clones, with around 9.7% appearing a single time and about 0.75% taken by the ten largest. The table lists this clone with a few counts. Antigen: not known. Specimen: central memory CD4+ T cells from blood. This receptor was taken from a woman aged 25 to 39 with type 1 diabetes.

The CDR3 here is CASSGGAGDTEAFF. The CDR3, as DNA: TGTGCCAGCAGTGGCGGGGCGGGGGACACTGAAGCTTTCTTT. The chain has TRBV25-1 and TRBJ1-1; possibly TRBD1 for D (5 bases). Germline loops: CDR1 MGHDK, CDR2 SYGVNS. V shed 4 bases and J shed 3 bases, with 12 bases lying between them. The CDR3 extends over 14 amino acids.